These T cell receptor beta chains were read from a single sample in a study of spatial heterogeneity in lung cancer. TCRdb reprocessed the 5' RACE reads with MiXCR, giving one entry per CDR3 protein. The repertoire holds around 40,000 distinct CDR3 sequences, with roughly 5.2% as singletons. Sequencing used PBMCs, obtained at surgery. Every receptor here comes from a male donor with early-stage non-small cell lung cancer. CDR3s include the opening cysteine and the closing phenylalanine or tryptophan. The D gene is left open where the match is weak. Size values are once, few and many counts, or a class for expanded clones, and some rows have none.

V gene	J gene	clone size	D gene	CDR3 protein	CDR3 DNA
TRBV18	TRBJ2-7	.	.	CASSQGTVGEQYF	TGTGCCAGCTCACAAGGGACTGTGGGCGAGCAGTACTTC
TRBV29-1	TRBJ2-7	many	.	CSVASGGRWNEQYF	TGCAGCGTTGCGTCCGGAGGGCGTTGGAACGAGCAGTACTTC
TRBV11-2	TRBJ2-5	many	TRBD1	CASSPGTGVQETQYF	TGTGCCAGCAGCCCCGGGACAGGGGTACAAGAGACCCAGTACTTC
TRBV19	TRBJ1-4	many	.	CASSLTGPNTEKLFF	TGTGCCAGTAGTCTAACAGGGCCTAATACTGAAAAACTGTTTTTT
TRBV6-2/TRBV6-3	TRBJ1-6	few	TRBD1	CASSYDRVRYSPLHF	TGTGCCAGCAGTTATGACAGGGTGAGATATTCACCCCTCCACTTT
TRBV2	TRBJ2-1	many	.	CASTDPAEYYNEQFF	TGTGCCAGCACCGACCCCGCGGAGTACTACAATGAGCAGTTCTTC
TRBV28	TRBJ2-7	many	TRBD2	CASSLSGVLLDEQYF	TGTGCCAGCAGTCTTAGCGGGGTCCTTTTAGACGAGCAGTACTTC
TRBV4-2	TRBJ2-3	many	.	CASSLPGQQDTQYF	TGTGCCAGCAGCCTCCCGGGTCAGCAAGATACGCAGTATTTT
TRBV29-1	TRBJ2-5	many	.	CSVAARLDLEETQYF	TGCAGCGTTGCCGCACGTCTGGACCTCGAAGAGACCCAGTACTTC
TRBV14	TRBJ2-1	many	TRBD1	CASSAGTVNEQFF	TGTGCCAGCAGCGCCGGGACAGTCAATGAGCAGTTCTTC
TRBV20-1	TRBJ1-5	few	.	CSAREGQPNQPQHF	TGCAGTGCTAGAGAAGGACAGCCAAATCAGCCCCAGCATTTT
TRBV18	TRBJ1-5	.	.	CASSPQRGGDQPQHF	TGTGCCAGCTCACCACAAAGAGGGGGGGATCAGCCCCAGCATTTT
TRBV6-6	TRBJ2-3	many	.	CASSQGGGPSDTQYF	TGTGCCAGCAGCCAAGGGGGGGGGCCATCAGATACGCAGTATTTT